This TCR beta chain comes out of a study of CD8+CD57+ T cells in acquired aplastic anemia. Study outcomes and limitations: Any difference that existed in CD8+ Simpson's diversity between patients and controls was not significant.

Regarding this clonotype: Its target is not known.

Both TCR beta VDJ combination and CDR3 sequence profiling were carried out. Genomic DNA was the template for this profiling. TCRdb redid the calling of the reads with MiXCR, one entry per CDR3 protein. The table has about 81,000 distinct CDR3 sequences, less than 60% seen once. The V gene's germline CDR1 is DFQATT and CDR2 SNEGSKA (reference sequence). After removal of 2 bases from V and 8 bases from J, the junction contained 11 bases not matched to a gene. The CDR3 length is 16 residues. The V gene is TRBV20-1, the J gene TRBJ2-1; 11 bases agree with TRBD2. The sequencing input was sorted CD4+, CD8+, or CD8+CD57+ T cells (not recorded which) from PBMCs. The TCR sequence derives from a human donor in good health, serving as a control. CDR3 loop: CSARTSGSLSMYEQFF. CDR3 nucleotides: TGCAGTGCTAGAACTAGCGGGAGTCTAAGCATGTATGAGCAGTTCTTC.